The present TCR beta chain was sequenced within a study of regulatory T cells in long-lasting Graves disease. Looking at the study overall: Antithyroid drugs had been taken under 3 months by newly diagnosed Graves' patients.

Trimming stripped 8 bases from V and 5 bases from J, with 13 bases between. This CDR3 region has 13 residues. CDR1 and CDR2 from the germline V gene are SNHLY and FYNNEI. Arm-PCR of CDR3 regions and iRepertoire HTBI primers were used to build TCR beta libraries. Using its own MiXCR run on the multiplex PCR reads, TCRdb lists one record per CDR3 protein. The data contain under 800,000 distinct CDR3 sequences, 16% of them seen just once; the ten biggest clones take up 15% to 20%. Time point here: newly diagnosed GD, antithyroid drugs for less than 3 months. Following extraction of RNA from PBMCs, that RNA was used to make the TCR library. Graves' disease diagnosis was established per American Thyroid Association guidelines. This same sample was also part of a study on T cells in Graves' hyperthyroidism and ophthalmopathy. That source notes: A first-round RT-PCR of the TCR CDR3 used the HTBI primer set.

The sequence came from a woman under 40 with Graves disease. This chain uses TRBV2 with TRBJ1-3, with D maybe TRBD1 (5 bases). The sample here was peripheral blood mononuclear cells (PBMCs), taken at new diagnosis, from a patient treated with antithyroid drugs. The CDR3 nucleotides read TGTGCCAGCGCTCGGGGGAGCAGAAACACCATATATTTT. This gives the protein CASARGSRNTIYF.